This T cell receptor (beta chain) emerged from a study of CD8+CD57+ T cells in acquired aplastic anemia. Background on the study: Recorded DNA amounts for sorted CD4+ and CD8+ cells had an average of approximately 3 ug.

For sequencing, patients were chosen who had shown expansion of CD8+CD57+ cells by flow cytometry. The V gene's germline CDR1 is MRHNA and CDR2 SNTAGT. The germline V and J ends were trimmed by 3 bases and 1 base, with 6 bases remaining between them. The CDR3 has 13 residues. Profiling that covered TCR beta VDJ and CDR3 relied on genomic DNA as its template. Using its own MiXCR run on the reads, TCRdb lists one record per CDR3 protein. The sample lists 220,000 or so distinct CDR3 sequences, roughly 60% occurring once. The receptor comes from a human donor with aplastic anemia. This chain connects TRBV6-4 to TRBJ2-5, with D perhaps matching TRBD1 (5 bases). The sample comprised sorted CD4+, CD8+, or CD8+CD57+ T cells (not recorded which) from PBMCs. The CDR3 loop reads CASSEQAQETQYF. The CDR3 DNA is TGTGCCAGCAGTGAACAGGCCCAAGAGACCCAGTACTTC.